Below, 21 T cell receptor beta chains from the same sample are listed, as sequenced in a study of T cell repertoires in cytomegalovirus infection. Using its own MiXCR run on the reads, TCRdb lists one record per CDR3 protein. The data hold approximately 400,000 distinct CDR3 sequences, with 31% observed a single time. Sequenced: PBMCs. Receptors originate from a human donor in good health (CMV status not recorded). Some clones in this sample may be carry-over from other donors' samples.

This clonotype appeared a few times. The chain combines TRBV20-1 with TRBJ1-6, with D possibly matching TRBD1 (5 bases). CDR3 length: 16 amino acids. Trimming left V 0 bases short and J 4 bases short, with 13 bases between. The germline V gene has CDR1 DFQATT and CDR2 SNEGSKA (reference sequence). The chain's CDR3 is CSARDRGVPYNSPLHF. In DNA, the CDR3 is TGCAGTGCTAGAGATCGAGGGGTCCCGTATAATTCACCCCTCCACTTT.

V gene TRBV5-6 combines with J gene TRBJ1-2, with TRBD1 matching over 11 bases. The CDR3 sequence is 15 residues long. In germline, CDR1 is SGHDT, CDR2 YYEEEE. Trimming at V came to 4 bases and at J to 2 bases, leaving 4 bases not matched to a gene. The DNA for the CDR3 is TGTGCCAGCAGCGCGGGGACAGGGGGAAACTATGGCTACACCTTC. It specifies CASSAGTGGNYGYTF.

This clonotype was seen at least ten times. V gene TRBV7-6 combines with J gene TRBJ2-3; possible D gene TRBD2, 6 bases. V was trimmed by 1 base and J by 6 bases, leaving 8 bases between them. Germline V gives CDR1 SGHVS, CDR2 FNYEAQ. The CDR3 runs 13 residues. Here the CDR3 reads CASSLVRGDTQYF. The CDR3 DNA is TGTGCCAGCAGCTTAGTACGGGGGGATACGCAGTATTTT.

V and J are TRBV4-2 and TRBJ2-3, with a tentative D call TRBD1 (5 bases). CDR3 length equals 13 residues. Germline-derived CDR1 and CDR2 are LGHNA and YNFKEQ. V lost 3 bases, J lost 5 bases, and 9 bases lay in between. In DNA form, the CDR3 reads TGTGCCAGCAGCCAGGGGCTATTAGATACGCAGTATTTT. This gives the protein CASSQGLLDTQYF.

This clonotype was seen repeatedly, ten times or more. CDR3 residues: CASSSRSSRGETQYF. The CDR3 bases are TGTGCCAGCAGCTCAAGGTCCTCCAGGGGAGAGACCCAGTACTTC. The chain has TRBV7-6 and TRBJ2-5, with D tentatively TRBD1 (6 bases). V lost 4 bases, J lost 4 bases, and 16 bases lay in between. The CDR3 is 15 amino acids. CDR1 is SGHVS and CDR2 is FNYEAQ in the germline V gene.

V is TRBV6-2 or TRBV6-3 and J is TRBJ2-5; D unresolved. This CDR3 has 16 amino acids. CDR1 and CDR2 (germline): MNHEY, SVGEGT. The V gene lost 2 bases and the J gene lost 5 bases, with 18 bases spanning the gap. CDR3 sequence: CASSYLAGGAEETQYF. CDR3 in DNA: TGTGCCAGCAGTTACCTGGCAGGCGGCGCGGAGGAGACCCAGTACTTC.

At least ten counts were recorded for this clonotype. The genes are TRBV7-8 and TRBJ1-1; maybe TRBD1 (6 bases). Trimming stripped 2 bases from V and 0 bases from J, with 10 bases between. Germline CDR1 SGHVS, CDR2 FQNEAQ. This CDR3 has 15 residues. The CDR3 loop is CASSLRTALNTEAFF. The CDR3 region has the DNA TGTGCCAGCAGCTTAAGGACAGCCTTGAACACTGAAGCTTTCTTT. Combining the CDR3 with reference TRBV7-8 and TRBJ1-1 gives the whole variable domain GAGVSQSPRYKVAKRGQDVALRCDPISGHVSLFWYQQALGQGPEFLTYFQNEAQLDKSGLPSDRFFAERPEGSVSTLKIQRTQQEDSAVYLCASSLRTALNTEAFFGQGTRLTVV.

This clonotype appeared a few times. The chain joins TRBV20-1 to TRBJ1-5; the D gene is possibly TRBD1 (5 bases). The V gene's germline CDR1 is DFQATT and CDR2 SNEGSKA (reference sequence). V was clipped by 3 bases and J by 0 bases, with 15 bases between them. CDR3 length: 16 residues. In DNA, the CDR3 is TGCAGTGCTAGCGCGATGTCCGGGGCTAGCAATCAGCCCCAGCATTTT. Its protein is CSASAMSGASNQPQHF.

This clonotype was observed many times. The chain links TRBV7-2 to TRBJ2-1; TRBD1 agrees at 10 bases. J gave up 9 bases and V 4 bases, and 9 bases lay outside the gene matches. CDR1 and CDR2 (germline): SGHTA, FQGNSA. The CDR3 has 15 amino acids. CDR3 nucleotides: TGTGCCAGCAGCTCCTGGGACAGGGGCAACGGTGAGCAGTTCTTC. It specifies CASSSWDRGNGEQFF.

This clonotype appeared many times. The chain couples TRBV7-9 to TRBJ2-7, with D unclear. CDR1 and CDR2 from the germline V gene are SEHNR and FQNEAQ (reference sequence). V was shortened by 5 bases and J by 2 bases, with 10 bases between the two germline ends. The CDR3 length is 13 residues. CDR3 region: CASSGDWPYEQYF. CDR3 bases: TGTGCCAGCAGCGGGGATTGGCCCTACGAGCAGTACTTC.

A few counts support this clonotype. Here the CDR3 DNA reads TGTGCCAGCAGCCCGGGACAGGGTTCCTCACCCCTCCACTTT. Its protein is CASSPGQGSSPLHF. The chain has TRBV9 and TRBJ1-6, with 9 bases aligning to TRBD1. Germline assignment: CDR1 SGDLS and CDR2 YYNGEE. This CDR3 region has 14 residues. Trimming cost V 4 bases and J 10 bases; bases outside gene matches: 6.

This clonotype was observed a few times. The chain carries TRBV7-2 and TRBJ1-4, with D tentatively TRBD1 (5 bases). Germline loops: CDR1 SGHTA, CDR2 FQGNSA. V was trimmed by 5 bases and J by 13 bases, leaving 23 bases between them. CDR3 size: 15 residues. CDR3 bases: TGTGCCAGCAGCCAACAGGCCACCGGGGGATTTGGACTGTTTTTT. Translated: CASSQQATGGFGLFF. Using reference TRBV7-2 and TRBJ1-4 for the parts outside the CDR3, the full variable domain is GAGVSQSPSNKVTEKGKDVELRCDPISGHTALYWYRQSLGQGLEFLIYFQGNSAPDKSGLPSDRFSAERTGGSVSTLTIQRTQQEDSAVYLCASSQQATGGFGLFFGSGTQLSVL.

The chain joins TRBV7-2 to TRBJ2-7; D remains ambiguous. Trimming took off 4 bases at V and 0 bases at J, with 10 bases between the two ends. This CDR3 is built from 14 residues. The V gene's germline CDR1 is SGHTA and CDR2 FQGNSA. CDR3 region: CASSYPGDSYEQYF. CDR3 nucleotides: TGTGCCAGCAGCTACCCGGGTGACTCCTACGAGCAGTACTTC. The full variable domain, with the rest looked up from reference TRBV7-2 and TRBJ2-7, is GAGVSQSPSNKVTEKGKDVELRCDPISGHTALYWYRQSLGQGLEFLIYFQGNSAPDKSGLPSDRFSAERTGGSVSTLTIQRTQQEDSAVYLCASSYPGDSYEQYFGPGTRLTVT.

CDR3 DNA: TGTGCCAGCAGTCCCCTAGAGGGACGAAAACAAGAGACCCAGTACTTC. It is translated as CASSPLEGRKQETQYF. This chain joins TRBV28 and TRBJ2-5; TRBD1 or TRBD2 may be the D gene (5 bases each). The V gene's germline CDR1 is MDHEN and CDR2 SYDVKM. Trimming took 5 bases from V and 2 from J, leaving 18 bases between them. The CDR3 runs to 16 residues.

J is TRBJ1-1 and V is TRBV4-1; perhaps TRBD1 as D (6 bases). The CDR3 is made up of 13 amino acids. Trimming stripped 4 bases from V and 9 bases from J, with 15 bases between. Germline CDR1 reads MGHRA; CDR2 reads YSYEKL. The CDR3 region is CASSPDGQRQAFF. The CDR3, as DNA: TGCGCCAGCAGCCCAGACGGACAGCGCCAAGCTTTCTTT.

Notes on this clonotype: The junction shows a germline mismatch at one end, possibly a read error. V and J are TRBV4-3 and TRBJ2-3, with 9 bases matching TRBD2. CDR1 LGHNA and CDR2 YSLEER come from the germline V gene. The CDR3 loop spans 16 amino acids. The CDR3 spells CASSQEHLAGLDTQSF. DNA of the CDR3: TGCGCCAGCAGCCAAGAGCATCTAGCGGGGTTAGATACGCAGTCTTTT.

The chain joins TRBV12-3 or TRBV12-4 to TRBJ1-5; tentative D call: TRBD1 (6 bases). This CDR3 is built from 15 residues. The V end was cut by 5 bases, the J end by 5 bases, with 16 bases between. CDR3 loop: CASSLPGGRDQPQHF. DNA for the CDR3: TGTGCCAGCAGTCTCCCCGGGGGCAGAGATCAGCCCCAGCATTTT.

The chain carries TRBV27 and TRBJ2-2, with 9 bases that match TRBD2. The germline CDR1 and CDR2 sequences are MNHEY and SMNVEV (reference sequence). This CDR3 has 17 amino acids. J lost 1 base, V lost 5 bases, and 8 bases had no gene match. The CDR3 region is CASSAWGGGGNTGELFF. The CDR3 bases are TGTGCCAGCAGTGCGTGGGGCGGGGGGGGGAACACCGGGGAGCTGTTTTTT.

This sequence joins TRBV6-1 and TRBJ1-6, with D unresolved. The V end lost 4 bases, the J end lost 10 bases, and 11 bases lay between the germline ends. Germline lookup yields CDR1 MNHNS and CDR2 SASEGT. The CDR3 spans 13 residues. The DNA for the CDR3 is TGTGCCAGCAGTGCCAGCGGGAACTCACCCCTCCACTTT. Amino acid sequence: CASSASGNSPLHF.

The chain combines TRBV28 with TRBJ2-3; TRBD2 might be the D (5 bases). Trimming cost V 6 bases and J 2 bases, with 15 bases left between them. CDR1 MDHEN and CDR2 SYDVKM come from the germline V gene. This CDR3 is built from 15 residues. The CDR3 region has the DNA TGTGCCAGCAGCCCGACTACCCATCCCACAGATACGCAGTATTTT. Its translation is CASSPTTHPTDTQYF.

This chain connects TRBV27 to TRBJ1-6; no clear D. Trimming left V 6 bases short and J 0 bases short, with 18 bases between. Germline V gives CDR1 MNHEY, CDR2 SMNVEV (reference sequence). The CDR3 consists of 18 residues. CDR3 sequence: CASRRVVSSSSYNSPLHF. CDR3 DNA: TGTGCCAGCAGAAGGGTGGTCAGTTCGAGCTCCTATAATTCACCCCTCCACTTT.